The present entry profiles one T cell receptor (beta chain) with its context. What it recognizes is unknown. Time point denoted: week 47, end of study. Topical imiquimod accompanied each vaccine dose, which consisted of 300 ug of mutant IDH1 20-mer peptide. This sample stems from a study of a mutant IDH1 vaccine in newly diagnosed glioma. The wider study: The study started vaccination 4-6 weeks after radiotherapy alone, or with temozolomide cycles.

Germline CDR1 is SGHTA and CDR2 is FQGNSA. The CDR3 runs 16 residues. Trimming left V 0 bases short and J 8 bases short, with 16 bases between. Overall study findings and caveats: Induction of immune responses by the vaccine occurred in about 92% of patients.

Profiled with immunoSEQ multiplex PCR; TCRdb holds only in-frame clones, not every one. The sample carries roughly 86,000 clones, about 81% recorded once. The receptor was isolated from a man aged 40-50 years with glioma. The rearrangement links TRBV7-2 to TRBJ2-2, with D unclear. The sequencing here drew on PBMCs, taken from a glioma patient whose treatment included an IDH1 peptide vaccine. CDR3 nucleotide sequence: TGTGCCAGCAGCTTAGCAAGCTCCAAGCAAGTGGGGGAGCTGTTTTTT. Its translation: CASSLASSKQVGELFF. Complete variable domain (other parts from reference TRBV7-2 and TRBJ2-2): GAGVSQSPSNKVTEKGKDVELRCDPISGHTALYWYRQSLGQGLEFLIYFQGNSAPDKSGLPSDRFSAERTGGSVSTLTIQRTQQEDSAVYLCASSLASSKQVGELFFGEGSRLTVL.